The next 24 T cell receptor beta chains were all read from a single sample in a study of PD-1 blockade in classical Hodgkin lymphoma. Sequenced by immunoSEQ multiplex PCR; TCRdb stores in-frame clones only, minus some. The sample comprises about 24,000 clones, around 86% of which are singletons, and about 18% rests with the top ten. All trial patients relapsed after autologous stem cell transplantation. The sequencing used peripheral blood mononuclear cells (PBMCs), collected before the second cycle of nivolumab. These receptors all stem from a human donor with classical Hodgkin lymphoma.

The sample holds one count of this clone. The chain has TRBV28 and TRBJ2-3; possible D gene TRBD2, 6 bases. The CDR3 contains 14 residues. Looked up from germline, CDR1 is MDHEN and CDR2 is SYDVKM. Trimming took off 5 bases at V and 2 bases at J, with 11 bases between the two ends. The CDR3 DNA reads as TGTGCCAGCAGTCTAGCGCCCTTCACAGATACGCAGTATTTT. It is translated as CASSLAPFTDTQYF.

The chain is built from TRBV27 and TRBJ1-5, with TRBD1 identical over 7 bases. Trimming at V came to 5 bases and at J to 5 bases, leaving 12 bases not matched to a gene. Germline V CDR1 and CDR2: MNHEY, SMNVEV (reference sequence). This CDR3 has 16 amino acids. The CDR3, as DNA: TGTGCCAGCAGTCTTCCTAGGCAGGGGGGCGATCAGCCCCAGCATTTT. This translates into CASSLPRQGGDQPQHF.

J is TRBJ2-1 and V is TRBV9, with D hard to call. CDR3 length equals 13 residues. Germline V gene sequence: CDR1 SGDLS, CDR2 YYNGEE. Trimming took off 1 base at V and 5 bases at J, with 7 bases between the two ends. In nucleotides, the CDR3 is TGTGCCAGCAGCGTATCGGTAAACAATGAGCAGTTCTTC. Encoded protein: CASSVSVNNEQFF. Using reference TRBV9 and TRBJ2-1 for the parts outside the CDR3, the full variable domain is DSGVTQTPKHLITATGQRVTLRCSPRSGDLSVYWYQQSLDQGLQFLIQYYNGEERAKGNILERFSAQQFPDLHSELNLSSLELGDSALYFCASSVSVNNEQFFGPGTRLTVL.

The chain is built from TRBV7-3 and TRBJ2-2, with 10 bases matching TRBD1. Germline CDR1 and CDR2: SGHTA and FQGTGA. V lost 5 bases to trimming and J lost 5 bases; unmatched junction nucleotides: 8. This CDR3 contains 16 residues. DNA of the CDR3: TGTGCCAGCAGCACCCTGACAGGGGGCTGGACCGGGGAGCTGTTTTTT. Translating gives CASSTLTGGWTGELFF.

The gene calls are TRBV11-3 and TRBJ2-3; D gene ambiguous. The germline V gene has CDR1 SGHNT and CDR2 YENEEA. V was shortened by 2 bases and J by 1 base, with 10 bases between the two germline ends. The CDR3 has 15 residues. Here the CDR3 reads CASSLSGVGTDTQYF. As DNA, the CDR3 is TGTGCCAGCAGCTTAAGTGGAGTAGGCACAGATACGCAGTATTTT.

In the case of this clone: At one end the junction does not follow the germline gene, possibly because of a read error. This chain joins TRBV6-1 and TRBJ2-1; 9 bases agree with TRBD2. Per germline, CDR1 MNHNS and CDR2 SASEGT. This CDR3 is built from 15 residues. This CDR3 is CASSEARSRAGGRLF. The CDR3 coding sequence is TGTGCCAGCAGTGAAGCCCGCAGTAGGGCGGGGGGGAGGCTCTTC.

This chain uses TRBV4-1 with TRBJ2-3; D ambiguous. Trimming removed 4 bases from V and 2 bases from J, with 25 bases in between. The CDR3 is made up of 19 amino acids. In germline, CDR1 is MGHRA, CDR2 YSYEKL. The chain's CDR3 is CASSRILWTSRGYTDTQYF. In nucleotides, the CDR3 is TGCGCCAGCAGCCGGATCCTTTGGACCTCTCGCGGTTACACAGATACGCAGTATTTT.

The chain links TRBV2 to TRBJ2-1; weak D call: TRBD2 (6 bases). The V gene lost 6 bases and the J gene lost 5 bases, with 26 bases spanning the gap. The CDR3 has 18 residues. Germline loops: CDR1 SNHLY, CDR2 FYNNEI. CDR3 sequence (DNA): TGTGCCAGCAGCAGTCATGTTGGGACTGGCGGGATCAACAATGAGCAGTTCTTC. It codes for CASSSHVGTGGINNEQFF.

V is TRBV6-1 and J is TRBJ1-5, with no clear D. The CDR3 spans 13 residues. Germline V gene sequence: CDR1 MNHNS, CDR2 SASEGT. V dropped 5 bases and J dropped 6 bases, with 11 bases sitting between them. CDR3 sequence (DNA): TGTGCCAGCAGTAAAACATTGGGTCAGCCCCAGCATTTT. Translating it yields CASSKTLGQPQHF.

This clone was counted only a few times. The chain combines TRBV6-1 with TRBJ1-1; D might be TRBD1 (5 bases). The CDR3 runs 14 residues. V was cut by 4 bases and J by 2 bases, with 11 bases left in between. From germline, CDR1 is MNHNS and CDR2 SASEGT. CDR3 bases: TGTGCCAGCAGTGGCCTTGGGGCTAACACTGAAGCTTTCTTT. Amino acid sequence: CASSGLGANTEAFF.

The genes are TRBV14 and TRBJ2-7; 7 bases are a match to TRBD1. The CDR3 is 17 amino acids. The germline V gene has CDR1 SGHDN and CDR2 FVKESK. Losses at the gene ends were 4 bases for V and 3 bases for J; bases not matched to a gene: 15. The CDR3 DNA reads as TGTGCCAGCAGCCCCTACCCGGGACAGTTCTCCCTCTACGAGCAGTACTTC. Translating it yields CASSPYPGQFSLYEQYF.

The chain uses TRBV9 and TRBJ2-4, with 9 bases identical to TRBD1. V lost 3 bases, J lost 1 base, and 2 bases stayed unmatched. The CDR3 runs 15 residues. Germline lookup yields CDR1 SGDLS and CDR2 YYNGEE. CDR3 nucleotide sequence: TGTGCCAGCAGCGCCGGACAGGGGGCCAAAAACATTCAGTACTTC. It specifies CASSAGQGAKNIQYF.

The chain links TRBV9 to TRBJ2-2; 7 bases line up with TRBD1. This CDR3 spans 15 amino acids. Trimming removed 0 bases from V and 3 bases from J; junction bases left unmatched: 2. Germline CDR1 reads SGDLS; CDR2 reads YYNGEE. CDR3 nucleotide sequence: TGTGCCAGCAGCGTAGGACAGGGAGACACCGGGGAGCTGTTTTTT. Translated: CASSVGQGDTGELFF.

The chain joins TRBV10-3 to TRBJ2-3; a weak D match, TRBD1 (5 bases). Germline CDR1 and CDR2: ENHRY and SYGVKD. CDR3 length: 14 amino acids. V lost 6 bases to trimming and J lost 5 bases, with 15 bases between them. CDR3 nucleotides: TGTGCCATCAGCGACAGCAGTAATTTAGATACGCAGTATTTT. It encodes CAISDSSNLDTQYF.

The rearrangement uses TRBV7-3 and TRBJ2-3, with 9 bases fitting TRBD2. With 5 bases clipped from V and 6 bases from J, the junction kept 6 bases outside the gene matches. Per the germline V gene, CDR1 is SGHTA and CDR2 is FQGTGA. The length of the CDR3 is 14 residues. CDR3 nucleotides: TGTGCCAGCAGCGACGCGGGAGGGCGGGATACGCAGTATTTT. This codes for CASSDAGGRDTQYF.

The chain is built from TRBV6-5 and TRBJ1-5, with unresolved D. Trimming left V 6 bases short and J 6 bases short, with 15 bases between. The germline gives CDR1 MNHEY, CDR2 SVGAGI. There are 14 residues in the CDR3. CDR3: CASRFSSESQPQHF. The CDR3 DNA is TGTGCCAGCAGGTTTAGTAGTGAGAGTCAGCCCCAGCATTTT.

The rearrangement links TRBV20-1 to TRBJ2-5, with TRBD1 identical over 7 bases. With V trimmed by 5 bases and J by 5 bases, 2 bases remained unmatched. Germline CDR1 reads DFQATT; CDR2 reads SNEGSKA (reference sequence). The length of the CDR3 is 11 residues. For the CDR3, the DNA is TGCAGTGCTGCGGACAGGGAGACCCAGTACTTC. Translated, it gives CSAADRETQYF.

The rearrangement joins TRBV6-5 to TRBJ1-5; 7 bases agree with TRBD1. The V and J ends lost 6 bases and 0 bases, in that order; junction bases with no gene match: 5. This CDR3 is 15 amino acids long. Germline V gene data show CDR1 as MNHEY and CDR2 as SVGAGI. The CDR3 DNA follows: TGTGCCAGCAGCTTCAGACAGGGTAGCAATCAGCCCCAGCATTTT. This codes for CASSFRQGSNQPQHF.

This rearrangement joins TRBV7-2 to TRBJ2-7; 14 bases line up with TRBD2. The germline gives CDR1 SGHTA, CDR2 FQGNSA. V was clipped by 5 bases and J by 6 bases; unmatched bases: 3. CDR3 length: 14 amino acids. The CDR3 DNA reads TGTGCCAGCAGCCCGACTAGCGGGAGGGGCGAGCAGTACTTC. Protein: CASSPTSGRGEQYF.

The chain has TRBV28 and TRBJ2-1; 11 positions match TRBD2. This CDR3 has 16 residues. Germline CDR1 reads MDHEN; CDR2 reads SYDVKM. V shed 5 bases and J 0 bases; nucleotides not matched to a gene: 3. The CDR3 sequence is CASSNSGGVSYNEQFF. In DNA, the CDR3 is TGTGCCAGCAGTAATAGCGGGGGGGTCTCCTACAATGAGCAGTTCTTC.

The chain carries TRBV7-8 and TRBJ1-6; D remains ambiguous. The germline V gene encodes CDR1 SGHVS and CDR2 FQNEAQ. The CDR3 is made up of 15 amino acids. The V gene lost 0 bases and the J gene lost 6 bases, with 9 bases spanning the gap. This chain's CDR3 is CASSLAPQLNSPLHF. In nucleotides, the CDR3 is TGTGCCAGCAGCTTAGCGCCACAGCTTAATTCACCCCTCCACTTT.

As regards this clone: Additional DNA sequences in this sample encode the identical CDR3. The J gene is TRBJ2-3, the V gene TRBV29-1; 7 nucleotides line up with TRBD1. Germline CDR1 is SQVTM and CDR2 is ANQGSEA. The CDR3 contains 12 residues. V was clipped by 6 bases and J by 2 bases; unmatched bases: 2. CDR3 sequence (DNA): TGCAGCGTGGGACAGAACACAGATACGCAGTATTTT. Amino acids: CSVGQNTDTQYF.

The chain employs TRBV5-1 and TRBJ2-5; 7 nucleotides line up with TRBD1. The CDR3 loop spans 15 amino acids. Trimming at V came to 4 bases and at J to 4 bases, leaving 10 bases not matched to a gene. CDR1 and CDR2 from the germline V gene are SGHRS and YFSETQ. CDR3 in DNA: TGCGCCAGCAGCCCTACTGGCGACAGGGTAGAGACCCAGTACTTC. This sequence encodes CASSPTGDRVETQYF. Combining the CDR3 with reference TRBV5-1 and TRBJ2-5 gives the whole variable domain KAGVTQTPRYLIKTRGQQVTLSCSPISGHRSVSWYQQTPGQGLQFLFEYFSETQRNKGNFPGRFSGRQFSNSRSEMNVSTLELGDSALYLCASSPTGDRVETQYFGPGTRLLVL.

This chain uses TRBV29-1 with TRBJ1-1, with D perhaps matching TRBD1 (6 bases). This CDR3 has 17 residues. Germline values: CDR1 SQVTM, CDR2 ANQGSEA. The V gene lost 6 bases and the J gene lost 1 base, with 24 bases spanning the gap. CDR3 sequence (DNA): TGCAGCGTCGGGGGCCTCCAGGCCTTCTCTACGAACACTGAAGCTTTCTTT. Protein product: CSVGGLQAFSTNTEAFF.